These 11 T cell receptor beta chains came from one sample sequenced in a study of blood T cell repertoires in COVID-19. Profiling relied on immunoSEQ multiplex PCR, and the TCRdb table lists in-frame clones only, not all of them. The repertoire holds about 150,000 clones, with under 90% as singletons. The sequenced sample consisted of peripheral blood. These receptors all stem from a man in his 60s with acute or convalescent COVID-19.

V gene TRBV10-3 combines with J gene TRBJ1-2; no clear D gene. Germline CDR1 ENHRY, CDR2 SYGVKD. The V gene lost 1 base and the J gene lost 5 bases, with 8 bases spanning the gap. The CDR3 loop spans 13 amino acids. DNA of the CDR3: TGTGCCATCAGTGAGTTGGCAGGTTATGGCTACACCTTC. Amino acid sequence: CAISELAGYGYTF.

V is TRBV19 and J is TRBJ1-2; tentative D call: TRBD1 (5 bases). Per germline, CDR1 LNHDA and CDR2 SQIVND (reference sequence). This CDR3 is 13 amino acids long. V was trimmed by 3 bases and J by 4 bases, leaving 9 bases between them. In nucleotides, the CDR3 is TGTGCCAGTAGTATCTCAGGGCTCTATGGCTACACCTTC. This gives the protein CASSISGLYGYTF.

The genes are TRBV5-1 and TRBJ2-7; 7 nucleotides align to TRBD1. The CDR3 consists of 15 residues. Germline assignment: CDR1 SGHRS and CDR2 YFSETQ. The junction had 3 bases not matched to a gene; V was cut back by 0 bases and J by 0 bases. CDR3 DNA sequence: TGCGCCAGCAGCTTGGGACAGGGAAGCTCCTACGAGCAGTACTTC. Translating gives CASSLGQGSSYEQYF. Full variable domain (outside the CDR3, taken from reference TRBV5-1 and TRBJ2-7): KAGVTQTPRYLIKTRGQQVTLSCSPISGHRSVSWYQQTPGQGLQFLFEYFSETQRNKGNFPGRFSGRQFSNSRSEMNVSTLELGDSALYLCASSLGQGSSYEQYFGPGTRLTVT.

This rearrangement joins TRBV7-9 to TRBJ2-3, with a possible D match to TRBD2 (6 bases). Germline CDR1 is SEHNR and CDR2 is FQNEAQ (reference sequence). CDR3 length equals 14 residues. The ends were cut back, 2 bases at V and 2 bases at J, with 8 bases in the middle. The CDR3: CASSLSGSTDTQYF. The CDR3 DNA reads TGTGCCAGCAGCTTAAGCGGGTCCACAGATACGCAGTATTTT.

This chain uses TRBV21-1 with TRBJ1-1; the table's D call of TRBD1 was not tested on the DNA. TRBV21-1 represents a pseudogene. The CDR3 is 16 amino acids. This chain's CDR3 is CASIREQGLWNTEAFF. CDR3 DNA: TGTGCCAGCATCAGGGAACAGGGTTTGTGGAACACTGAAGCTTTCTTT.

This clone was observed at least ten times. The chain couples TRBV10-3 to TRBJ2-2; 7 nucleotides align to TRBD2. V shed 3 bases and J 1 base; nucleotides not matched to a gene: 2. Germline V gene lookup returns CDR1 ENHRY and CDR2 SYGVKD. CDR3 length: 15 residues. The DNA for the CDR3 is TGTGCCATCAGTGATGGCGGGGGGAACACCGGGGAGCTGTTTTTT. Protein product: CAISDGGGNTGELFF.

V gene TRBV7-3 combines with J gene TRBJ2-6; 13 bases agree with TRBD2. Trimming at V came to 5 bases and at J to 2 bases, leaving 3 bases not matched to a gene. Germline CDR1 and CDR2: SGHTA and FQGTGA. CDR3 length: 17 residues. CDR3 loop: CASSPLAGGTGANVLTF. CDR3 in DNA: TGTGCCAGCAGCCCACTAGCGGGAGGGACTGGGGCCAACGTCCTGACTTTC. Based on the CDR3 plus reference TRBV7-3 and TRBJ2-6, the full variable domain is GAGVSQTPSNKVTEKGKYVELRCDPISGHTALYWYRQSLGQGPEFLIYFQGTGAADDSGLPNDRFFAVRPEGSVSTLKIQRTERGDSAVYLCASSPLAGGTGANVLTFGAGSRLTVL.

J is TRBJ1-5 and V is TRBV12-3 or TRBV12-4; D may be TRBD1 (6 bases). The CDR3 covers 13 residues. The V end lost 2 bases, the J end lost 8 bases, and 10 bases lay between the germline ends. The CDR3 DNA reads as TGTGCCAGCAGTTTATGGGAGGGGGAGCCCCAGCATTTT. Translated: CASSLWEGEPQHF.

The V gene is TRBV29-1, the J gene TRBJ2-3; 8 nucleotides match TRBD1. CDR1 and CDR2 (germline): SQVTM, ANQGSEA. The CDR3 is 11 amino acids. Trimming removed 4 bases from V and 9 bases from J; junction bases left unmatched: 3. This CDR3 reads CSVGQGFTQYF. The CDR3 bases are TGCAGCGTTGGACAGGGGTTCACGCAGTATTTT.

The gene calls are TRBV3-1 (or the pseudogene TRBV3-2) and TRBJ2-1, with TRBD1 identical over 10 bases. The CDR3 spans 14 residues. The V gene end was trimmed by 7 bases and the J gene end by 7 bases; junction bases not matched to a gene: 7. Germline V gene sequence: CDR1 LGHDT, CDR2 YNNKEL (reference sequence). CDR3 DNA sequence: TGTGCCAGCACCCTCCGGGACAGGGGTAATGAGCAGTTCTTC. This translates into CASTLRDRGNEQFF.

This clone is a singleton in its sample. This chain joins TRBV6-5 and TRBJ2-2; the match to TRBD1 covers 9 bases. Germline CDR1 is MNHEY and CDR2 is SVGAGI. V lost 0 bases to trimming and J lost 6 bases; unmatched junction nucleotides: 2. This CDR3 region has 15 residues. The chain's CDR3 is CASSYSDRGAGELFF. In DNA, the CDR3 is TGTGCCAGCAGTTACTCGGACAGGGGAGCCGGGGAGCTGTTTTTT.